Each of the 8 T cell receptor beta chains below was sequenced from the same sample in a study of human T cells and chemical hapten exposure. The time point is: pre-sensitization, week 0. The treatment is: therapeutic diphenylcyclopropenone sensitization with weekly scalp DPC. MiXCR was run by TCRdb on the RACE reads, yielding one entry per CDR3 protein. The sample yields more than 85,000 distinct CDR3 sequences, 8.5% seen once. Material: whole blood, obtained in connection with sensitization to the hapten diphenylcyclopropenone (DPC). All receptors come from a man in his forties with alopecia areata. Some clones in this sample may be carry-over from other donors' samples.

Comment on this clonotype: It may be a read error: a sequence one base away is much more abundant. The V and J genes are TRBV28 and TRBJ1-5; D call uncertain. V lost 2 bases and J lost 2, with 10 bases in between. The CDR3 totals 15 residues. Germline loops: CDR1 MDHEN, CDR2 SYDVKM. CDR3 nucleotide sequence: TGTGCCAGCAGTTTAGGAGGTCTAGGCAATCAGCCCCAGCATTTT. The encoded protein is CASSLGGLGNQPQHF. The whole variable domain, filled in from reference TRBV28 and TRBJ1-5, reads DVKVTQSSRYLVKRTGEKVFLECVQDMDHENMFWYRQDPGLGLRLIYFSYDVKMKEKGDIPEGYSVSREKKERFSLILESASTNQTSMYLCASSLGGLGNQPQHFGDGTRLSIL.

This clonotype was counted ten times or more. The genes are TRBV7-9 and TRBJ1-1; 7 nucleotides line up with TRBD1. The V gene's germline CDR1 is SEHNR and CDR2 FQNEAQ (reference sequence). This CDR3 is 13 amino acids long. Trimming removed 2 bases from V and 8 bases from J; junction bases left unmatched: 5. CDR3 sequence (DNA): TGTGCCAGCAGCTTACCGTGGGACAGCGAAGCTTTCTTT. This translates into CASSLPWDSEAFF.

The V call is TRBV18, the J call TRBJ2-7, with D tentatively TRBD1 or TRBD2 (6 bases each). The CDR3 runs 11 residues. The ends were cut back, 5 bases at V and 7 bases at J, with 9 bases in the middle. Germline V CDR1 and CDR2: KGHSH, LQKENI. The CDR3 protein is CASSRGGEQYF. In DNA form, the CDR3 reads TGTGCCAGCTCAAGAGGGGGGGAGCAGTACTTC.

This clonotype was picked up a small number of times. The J gene is TRBJ1-2, the V gene TRBV6-1; 7 bases map to TRBD1. This CDR3 region has 14 residues. J gave up 6 bases and V 5 bases, and 9 bases lay outside the gene matches. The germline V gene has CDR1 MNHNS and CDR2 SASEGT. The CDR3 here is CASSTQTGIHGYTF. CDR3 sequence (DNA): TGTGCCAGCAGTACCCAGACAGGGATCCATGGCTACACCTTC.

V usage is TRBV9 and J usage is TRBJ1-2; 9 positions match TRBD1. V gave up 4 bases and J gave up 2 bases; unmatched junction bases: 6. This CDR3 is built from 15 residues. The germline gives CDR1 SGDLS, CDR2 YYNGEE. The CDR3 spells CASSPRQGENYGYTF. The CDR3 DNA follows: TGTGCCAGCAGCCCGCGACAGGGGGAAAACTATGGCTACACCTTC.

This clonotype has just a few counts. The chain carries TRBV7-2 and TRBJ2-7; no definite D call. CDR3 length equals 14 residues. Germline V gene sequence: CDR1 SGHTA, CDR2 FQGNSA. V was cut by 2 bases and J by 6 bases, with 14 bases left in between. The CDR3 here is CASSLLGGPSEQYV. The DNA for the CDR3 is TGTGCCAGCAGCTTATTGGGTGGGCCGTCCGAGCAGTACGTC.

This clonotype was seen only a few times. The chain uses TRBV6-5 and TRBJ1-3; D remains unclear. This CDR3 comprises 18 residues. Germline V gene lookup returns CDR1 MNHEY and CDR2 SVGAGI. The V gene lost 3 bases and the J gene lost 0 bases, with 18 bases spanning the gap. The CDR3 DNA follows: TGTGCCAGCAGTTATAAAGGGAACCCATCCTACTCTGGAAACACCATATATTTT. As protein: CASSYKGNPSYSGNTIYF.

J is TRBJ2-5 and V is TRBV18; D is undetermined. With 6 bases removed from V and 0 bases from J, the gap between germline ends came to 5 bases. From germline, CDR1 is KGHSH and CDR2 LQKENI. This CDR3 is 12 amino acids long. The CDR3 spells CASSRNQETQYF. The CDR3 DNA follows: TGTGCCAGCTCTAGGAACCAAGAGACCCAGTACTTC.